These 8 T cell receptor beta chains were all obtained from the same sample, sequenced in a study of T cells in Graves' hyperthyroidism and ophthalmopathy. TCR beta CDR3 region amplification was performed from RNA transcripts. During a first-round RT-PCR of the TCR CDR3, the HTBI primer set was used. MiXCR was run by TCRdb on the multiplex PCR reads, yielding one entry per CDR3 protein. In the table there are nearly 750,000 distinct CDR3 sequences, roughly 32% of which are singletons. The specimen sequenced was blood. These receptors were obtained from a middle-aged woman with Graves' hyperthyroidism.

This clonotype showed up many times. V gene TRBV29-1 combines with J gene TRBJ2-5, with a tentative D call TRBD2 (5 bases). The V and J ends lost 6 bases and 4 bases respectively, with 15 bases between them. The length of the CDR3 is 13 residues. Germline CDR1 is SQVTM and CDR2 is ANQGSEA. This CDR3 is CSVGNGRGETQYF. The DNA of the CDR3 is TGCAGCGTGGGGAATGGGAGAGGAGAGACCCAGTACTTC.

This clonotype was seen just once. This sequence joins TRBV7-3 and TRBJ1-3; 9 positions match TRBD1. From germline, CDR1 is SGHTA and CDR2 FQGTGA. There are 16 residues in the CDR3. V was clipped by 11 bases and J by 8 bases; unmatched bases: 19. This chain's CDR3 is CAYSSYGTGNGDTIYF. CDR3 coding DNA: TGTGCCTACAGCTCCTACGGGACAGGGAACGGAGACACCATATATTTT.

The CDR3 nucleotides are TGTGCCAGTAGCGAAGGGACAGGGGCCTCCTATGGCTACACCTTC. Protein product: CASSEGTGASYGYTF. V is TRBV19 and J is TRBJ1-2; the match to TRBD1 covers 10 bases. V dropped 6 bases and J dropped 4; count of bases not matched to a gene: 8. Germline loops: CDR1 LNHDA, CDR2 SQIVND (reference sequence). The length of the CDR3 is 15 residues. Together with reference TRBV19 and TRBJ1-2, the CDR3 gives the full variable domain: DGGITQSPKYLFRKEGQNVTLSCEQNLNHDAMYWYRQDPGQGLRLIYYSQIVNDFQKGDIAEGYSVSREKKESFPLTVTSAQKNPTAFYLCASSEGTGASYGYTFGSGTRLTVV.

A note on this clonotype: At one end, the junction sequence differs from germline, possibly due to a read error. The rearrangement links TRBV5-1 to TRBJ1-1; TRBD1 matches at 8 bases. CDR1 is SGHRS, CDR2 YFSETQ, per germline. The CDR3 spans 14 residues. The CDR3 here is CASSLEAGGTGAFF. CDR3 bases: TGCGCCAGCAGCTTGGAGGCAGGGGGCACTGGAGCTTTCTTT.

This clonotype was detected many times. V gene TRBV20-1 combines with J gene TRBJ1-6; D perhaps matches TRBD1 (5 bases). Per the germline V gene, CDR1 is DFQATT and CDR2 is SNEGSKA (reference sequence). V dropped 4 bases and J dropped 8 bases, with 18 bases sitting between them. The CDR3 loop spans 15 amino acids. This CDR3 reads CSAIRRDLGDSPLHF. The CDR3 bases are TGCAGTGCTATTCGCAGGGACCTCGGGGATTCACCCCTCCACTTT.

The V call is TRBV29-1, the J call TRBJ1-5; D possibly corresponds to TRBD1 (5 bases). The CDR3 is made up of 14 amino acids. The germline CDR1 and CDR2 sequences are SQVTM and ANQGSEA. Trimming stripped 5 bases from V and 3 bases from J, with 14 bases between. CDR3 DNA: TGCAGCGTTAGAGACAGCGGTTTCAATCAGCCCCAGCATTTT. Translated, it gives CSVRDSGFNQPQHF.

This clonotype was seen many times. This rearrangement joins TRBV2 to TRBJ1-2, with a possible D match to TRBD1 (6 bases). The V and J ends lost 8 bases and 4 bases respectively, with 17 bases between them. The CDR3 has 14 amino acids. Germline V lookup: CDR1 SNHLY, CDR2 FYNNEI. The CDR3 nucleotides read TGTGCCAGCTCGAATCCGTCGGACAGCTATGGCTACACCTTC. This codes for CASSNPSDSYGYTF.

This clonotype was observed at least ten times. This chain connects TRBV24-1 to TRBJ1-2, with D maybe TRBD1 (6 bases). Germline V gene sequence: CDR1 KGHDR, CDR2 SFDVKD. The CDR3 runs 12 residues. V lost 10 bases to trimming and J lost 5 bases, with 13 bases between them. The CDR3 sequence: CATYSTGYGYTF. The CDR3 bases are TGTGCCACATACTCCACAGGGTATGGCTACACCTTC.